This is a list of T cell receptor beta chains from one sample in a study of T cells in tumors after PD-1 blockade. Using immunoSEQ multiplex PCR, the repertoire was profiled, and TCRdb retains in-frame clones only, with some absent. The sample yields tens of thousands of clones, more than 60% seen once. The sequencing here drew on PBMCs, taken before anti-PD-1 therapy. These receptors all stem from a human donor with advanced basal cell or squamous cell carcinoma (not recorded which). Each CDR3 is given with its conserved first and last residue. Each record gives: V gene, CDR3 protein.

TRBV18 CASSPSSGGSGIEQFF
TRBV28 CASNYRGTEAFF
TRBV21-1 CASRGGESYEQYF
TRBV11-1 CASSPAPGQGVHEQYF
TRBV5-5 CASSLADRTYEQYF
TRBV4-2 CASSQEGRGYADTQYF
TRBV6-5 CASSFKNTEAFF
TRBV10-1 CASSEIPASSYNEQFF
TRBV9 CASSRTGGGTGELFF
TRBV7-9 CASSLVGDTQYF
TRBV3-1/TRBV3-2 CASSQDFTGLRSPLHF
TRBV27 CASSLQNNQPQHF
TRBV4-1 CASSPTGLNQPQHF
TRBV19 CASSSRRTRTQYF
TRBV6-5 CASSYSQNMNTEAFF
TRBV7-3 CASSLDSGEYNEQFF
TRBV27 CASSLIQPARDGTYEQYF
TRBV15 CATSRMGPLGNEQFF
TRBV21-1 CASSKAGKSYEQYF
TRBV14 CASSPLGGNSPLHF
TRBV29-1 CSVGGGGELFF
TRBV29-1 CSVGEGYYGYTF
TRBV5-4 CASSLGGRADGYTF
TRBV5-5 CASSPSVRAELYEQYF
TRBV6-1 CASSEEAGREQYF
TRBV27 CASSSKNTEAFF
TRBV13 CASRQSGGGTDTQYF
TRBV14 CASSRLASGSYNEQFF
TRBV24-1 CATSDWAREYEQYF
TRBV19 CASPGSPYEQYF
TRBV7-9 CASSFDSPPSEQYF
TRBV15 CATSRDRERFF
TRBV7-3 CASSLSSGGFTDTQYF
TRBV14 CASSPIAGGSNTGELFF
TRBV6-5 CASSRDRDTDTQYF
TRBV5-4 CASRNRKGGMNTEAFF
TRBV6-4 CASSDSNRGIHYGYTF
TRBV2 CASSDRTSGRGTQYF
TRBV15 CATSSHEGVGEKLFF